This TCR beta chain was found in a study of T cell repertoires in cytomegalovirus infection. One entry per CDR3 protein results from TCRdb running MiXCR on the reads. The repertoire holds a few hundred thousand distinct CDR3 sequences, with over 8% as singletons. This clonotype appeared many times. Trimming at V came to 2 bases and at J to 2 bases, leaving 7 bases not matched to a gene. The CDR3 contains 16 residues. In germline, CDR1 is MDHEN, CDR2 SYDVKM. Sequenced input: PBMCs. The V call is TRBV28, the J call TRBJ2-7, with 9 nucleotides matching TRBD1. The clonotype originates from a human donor in good health (CMV status not recorded). Some clones in this sample may be carry-over from other donors' samples. The CDR3 nucleotides read TGTGCCAGCAGTTTACCACAGGGGGCAGGTCCCTACGAGCAGTACTTC. This sequence encodes CASSLPQGAGPYEQYF.